This T cell receptor beta chain was sequenced for a study of regulatory T cells in long-lasting Graves disease. With iRepertoire HTBI primers and Arm-PCR of CDR3 regions, TCR beta libraries were built. In the study's own analysis: In the combined samples, under 80 TRBV and 14 TRBJ segments were identified. From the multiplex PCR reads, TCRdb called clonotypes with MiXCR, one entry per CDR3 protein. The V and J calls, along with clone size, are taken from TCRdb and not from the paper's own processing. The sample consists of around 250,000 distinct CDR3 sequences, around 19% of them appearing once. Sample time point: newly diagnosed GD, antithyroid drugs for less than 3 months. Extracted PBMC RNA gave rise to the TCR library. V shed 8 bases and J 7 bases; nucleotides not matched to a gene: 25. The germline gives CDR1 LGHDT, CDR2 YNNKEL (reference sequence). The CDR3 sequence is 21 residues long. Regarding this clonotype: A much larger clone lies a single base off, so this may be a read error.

The sample was also reused in another study, on T cells in Graves' hyperthyroidism and ophthalmopathy. That work contributes: Graves' hyperthyroidism without ophthalmopathy progression within 18 months was termed stable. Diagnoses rested on clinical symptoms, serum thyroxine and TRAb, thyroid ultrasound and orbital computed tomography.

Here the sequenced sample was peripheral blood mononuclear cells (PBMCs), taken at new diagnosis, from a patient treated with antithyroid drugs. The TCR comes from a woman younger than 45 with Graves disease. This chain links TRBV3-1 with TRBJ2-1; TRBD2 matches at 14 bases. CDR3 coding DNA: TGTGCCAGCGCAAGAGAGTGGCGGGGACTAGCGGGGGAGCCGGGGAGGAATGAGCAGTTCTTC. Its protein product is CASAREWRGLAGEPGRNEQFF.